What follows is one TCR beta chain and its context. The data originate from a study of blood T cell repertoires in COVID-19. With 5 bases removed from V and 6 bases from J, the gap between germline ends came to 9 bases. The germline gives CDR1 SGHAT, CDR2 FQNNGV. The CDR3 sequence is 12 residues long. Here immunoSEQ multiplex PCR was the method, and the copy in TCRdb shows in-frame clones only, minus some. The profile shows about 6,600 clones, 80% to 90% of them singletons. The clonotype was recovered from a human donor in a cohort sampled during active COVID-19. The donor label of this sample is uncertain. The V call is TRBV11-2, the J call TRBJ2-3; D perhaps matches TRBD1 (5 bases). Sequenced: peripheral blood. CDR3 sequence: CASSPNRDTQYF. The CDR3 coding sequence is TGTGCCAGCAGCCCCAACAGGGATACGCAGTATTTT.